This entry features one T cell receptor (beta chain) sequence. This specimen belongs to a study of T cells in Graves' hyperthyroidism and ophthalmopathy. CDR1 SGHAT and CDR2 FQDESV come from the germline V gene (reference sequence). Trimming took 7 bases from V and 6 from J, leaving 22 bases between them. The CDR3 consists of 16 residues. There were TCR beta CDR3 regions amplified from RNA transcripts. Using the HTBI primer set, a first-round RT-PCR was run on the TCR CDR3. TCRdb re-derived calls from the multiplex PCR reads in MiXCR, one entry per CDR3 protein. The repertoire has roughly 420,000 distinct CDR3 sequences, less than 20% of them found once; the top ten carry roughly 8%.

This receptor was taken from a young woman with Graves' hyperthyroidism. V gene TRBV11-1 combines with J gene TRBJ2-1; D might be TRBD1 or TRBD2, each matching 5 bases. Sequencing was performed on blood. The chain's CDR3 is CASTPLPGPQRNEQFF. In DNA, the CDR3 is TGTGCCAGCACCCCTCTTCCGGGGCCCCAGCGCAATGAGCAGTTCTTC.